The 27 T cell receptor beta chains in this list originate from one sample, sequenced in a study of neoadjuvant anti-PD-1 for oral cavity cancer. The repertoire was sequenced with immunoSEQ multiplex PCR; TCRdb's copy has only in-frame clones and lacks some. This sample has some 15,000 clones; about three quarters occur once, and the top ten carry 2.8%. The time point here: after neoadjuvant nivolumab, at surgical resection. Sequenced here: PBMCs, sampled after nivolumab (anti-PD-1) treatment. These receptors all come from a person aged 35-79 years with oral cavity squamous cell carcinoma.

DNA of the CDR3: TGCGCCAGCAGCTTGGGGGGTGCCTCCTCCTACGAGCAGTACTTC. This gives the protein CASSLGGASSYEQYF. The chain recombines TRBV5-1 with TRBJ2-7; D gene ambiguous. Trimming shortened V by 0 bases and J by 0 bases, and 10 bases separated the two germline ends. This CDR3 contains 15 residues. The germline gives CDR1 SGHRS, CDR2 YFSETQ.

This clone was picked up a small number of times. This chain links TRBV27 with TRBJ1-5; TRBD1 is a possible D gene (5 bases). The germline CDR1 and CDR2 sequences are MNHEY and SMNVEV (reference sequence). This CDR3 is 13 amino acids long. Trimming took off 6 bases at V and 14 bases at J, with 20 bases between the two ends. The CDR3, as DNA: TGTGCCAGCAGGGCCCACCGGGACGCCCTTGAGCATTTT. Residues: CASRAHRDALEHF.

This clone was recorded only once. V gene TRBV11-2 combines with J gene TRBJ1-2; 7 bases align to TRBD1. The CDR3 contains 15 residues. The V segment lost 5 bases and the J segment 3 bases; nucleotides outside the gene matches: 9. Germline assignment: CDR1 SGHAT and CDR2 FQNNGV. For the CDR3, the DNA is TGTGCCAGCAGCCCGAACGACAGGGTCGACTATGGCTACACCTTC. Its protein is CASSPNDRVDYGYTF.

The gene calls are TRBV6-1 and TRBJ1-1; no reliable D call. Trimming stripped 0 bases from V and 10 bases from J, with 15 bases between. The CDR3 has 14 amino acids. CDR1 and CDR2 (germline): MNHNS, SASEGT. This CDR3 reads CASSEAIDFSGAFF. The CDR3 nucleotides are TGTGCCAGCAGTGAAGCGATTGACTTTTCGGGAGCTTTCTTT.

The chain couples TRBV5-1 to TRBJ1-2, with 7 nucleotides matching TRBD1. This CDR3 spans 13 amino acids. After removal of 4 bases from V and 8 bases from J, the junction contained 8 bases not matched to a gene. Per germline, CDR1 SGHRS and CDR2 YFSETQ. The CDR3: CASSPTGEGGYTF. CDR3 coding DNA: TGCGCCAGCAGCCCCACAGGGGAGGGCGGCTACACCTTC.

In DNA, the CDR3 is TGCGCCAGCAGCTTGGCCGGCGCCTCTGGAAACACCATATATTTT. Its translation: CASSLAGASGNTIYF. V gene TRBV5-1 combines with J gene TRBJ1-3; no firm D call. Germline assignment: CDR1 SGHRS and CDR2 YFSETQ. V gave up 0 bases and J gave up 0 bases, with 7 bases separating them. The CDR3 consists of 15 residues.

The V call is TRBV10-3, the J call TRBJ2-7, with D perhaps being TRBD1 or TRBD2 (5 bases each). The germline gives CDR1 ENHRY, CDR2 SYGVKD. The CDR3 length is 12 residues. Deletions cut 2 bases from V and 6 bases from J, with 8 bases between. The CDR3 bases are TGTGCCATCAGTGAGCGGGGCTCCGAGCAGTACTTC. Encoded protein: CAISERGSEQYF.

The chain employs TRBV19 and TRBJ1-1; no clear D gene. V lost 0 bases and J 7 bases, leaving 15 bases between the germline ends. There are 15 residues in the CDR3. Germline loops: CDR1 LNHDA, CDR2 SQIVND (reference sequence). CDR3 in amino acids: CASSIDRGGNGEAFF. DNA for the CDR3: TGTGCCAGTAGTATAGATCGAGGAGGGAACGGTGAAGCTTTCTTT.

This chain connects TRBV7-9 to TRBJ1-2, with D unresolved. The V gene lost 5 bases and the J gene lost 4 bases, with 8 bases spanning the gap. Germline CDR1 reads SEHNR; CDR2 reads FQNEAQ (reference sequence). This CDR3 is built from 12 residues. The CDR3 region is CASSPKVYGYTF. The CDR3, as DNA: TGTGCCAGCAGCCCTAAAGTCTATGGCTACACCTTC.

The chain employs TRBV2 and TRBJ2-2; weak D call: TRBD2 (5 bases). V lost 7 bases and J 4 bases, leaving 7 bases between the germline ends. The germline V gene encodes CDR1 SNHLY and CDR2 FYNNEI. This CDR3 spans 12 amino acids. The CDR3 loop is CASNEGTGELFF. For the CDR3, the DNA is TGTGCCAGCAACGAGGGCACCGGGGAGCTGTTTTTT. The full variable domain, its missing parts supplied by reference TRBV2 and TRBJ2-2, is EPEVTQTPSHQVTQMGQEVILRCVPISNHLYFYWYRQILGQKVEFLVSFYNNEISEKSEIFDDQFSVERPDGSNFTLKIRSTKLEDSAMYFCASNEGTGELFFGEGSRLTVL.

The chain links TRBV10-3 to TRBJ2-2; D remains ambiguous. Germline loops: CDR1 ENHRY, CDR2 SYGVKD. The CDR3 has 12 amino acids. Trimming left V 4 bases short and J 5 bases short, with 5 bases between. The CDR3 sequence is CAISVGTGELFF. The CDR3 DNA reads TGTGCCATCAGTGTAGGGACCGGGGAGCTGTTTTTT.

The V gene is TRBV28, the J gene TRBJ2-7; 8 nucleotides align to TRBD1. Germline V gene lookup returns CDR1 MDHEN and CDR2 SYDVKM. Losses at the gene ends were 4 bases for V and 2 bases for J; bases not matched to a gene: 4. The CDR3 length is 14 residues. CDR3 sequence (DNA): TGTGCCAGCAGTTCCGGGACAGGACCCTACGAGCAGTACTTC. It codes for CASSSGTGPYEQYF.

The CDR3 is CASRGTKANYGYTF. CDR3 bases: TGTGCCAGCCGGGGGACTAAAGCTAACTATGGCTACACCTTC. This chain joins TRBV6-5 and TRBJ1-2; tentative D call: TRBD1 (5 bases). Trimming removed 8 bases from V and 0 bases from J, with 13 bases in between. The CDR3 totals 14 residues. Germline-derived CDR1 and CDR2 are MNHEY and SVGAGI.

This chain joins TRBV27 and TRBJ2-5; 14 bases match TRBD2. The CDR3 covers 16 residues. Unmatched junction bases numbered 6, after V lost 4 bases and J lost 5 bases. Germline loops: CDR1 MNHEY, CDR2 SMNVEV (reference sequence). The CDR3 region is CASSSRTSGRRETQYF. The CDR3 DNA follows: TGTGCCAGCAGTTCGCGGACTAGCGGGAGGCGGGAGACCCAGTACTTC.

V is TRBV15 and J is TRBJ2-2; possibly TRBD1 for D (6 bases). Trimming removed 2 bases from V and 3 bases from J, with 13 bases in between. Germline V gives CDR1 LNHNV, CDR2 YYDKDF (reference sequence). This CDR3 spans 16 amino acids. For the CDR3, the DNA is TGTGCCACCAGCAGAAAGCTTACAGGGTACACCGGGGAGCTGTTTTTT. It yields the protein CATSRKLTGYTGELFF.

This rearrangement joins TRBV5-1 to TRBJ2-3, with D possibly being TRBD2 (5 bases). The germline V and J ends were trimmed by 3 bases and 0 bases, with 14 bases remaining between them. The CDR3 is 16 residues long. Germline CDR1 SGHRS, CDR2 YFSETQ. Here the CDR3 reads CASSSTLGSSTDTQYF. As DNA, the CDR3 is TGCGCCAGCAGCTCGACACTAGGGTCTAGCACAGATACGCAGTATTTT.

V is TRBV11-2 and J is TRBJ1-1; no firm D call. V was trimmed by 3 bases and J by 2 bases, leaving 10 bases between them. The germline CDR1 and CDR2 sequences are SGHAT and FQNNGV. There are 14 residues in the CDR3. The CDR3 reads CASSFLAGNTEAFF. The CDR3 DNA is TGTGCCAGCAGCTTTTTGGCGGGAAACACTGAAGCTTTCTTT.

V is TRBV28 and J is TRBJ2-2; 7 bases map to TRBD1. CDR3 size: 16 residues. V gave up 5 bases and J gave up 1 base; unmatched junction bases: 7. CDR1 and CDR2 from the germline V gene are MDHEN and SYDVKM. The CDR3 nucleotides are TGTGCCAGCAGTCTCTGGGACAGCCAGAACACCGGGGAGCTGTTTTTT. Residues: CASSLWDSQNTGELFF.

This chain connects TRBV19 to TRBJ2-7; 16 bases match TRBD2. The CDR3 totals 16 residues. With V trimmed by 3 bases and J by 7 bases, 6 bases remained unmatched. The germline gives CDR1 LNHDA, CDR2 SQIVND (reference sequence). Written as DNA, the CDR3 is TGTGCCAGTAGTATGGGACTAGCGGGAGGGACCTGGGAGCAGTACTTC. Translating it yields CASSMGLAGGTWEQYF.

The chain couples TRBV14 to TRBJ1-2; D ambiguous. The CDR3 covers 13 residues. Germline lookup yields CDR1 SGHDN and CDR2 FVKESK. Trimming stripped 1 base from V and 4 bases from J, with 7 bases between. The CDR3 DNA follows: TGTGCCAGCAGCCAAGTAATCTCCTATGGCTACACCTTC. Its translation: CASSQVISYGYTF.

This clone showed up just once. The chain is built from TRBV5-1 and TRBJ2-1; D is ambiguous. The germline V gene has CDR1 SGHRS and CDR2 YFSETQ. The CDR3 runs 14 residues. V lost 6 bases and J 6 bases, leaving 16 bases between the germline ends. The CDR3 region is CASTVSAISNEQFF. In DNA form, the CDR3 reads TGCGCCAGCACCGTTTCAGCTATATCCAATGAGCAGTTCTTC.

This clone came up a few times. The chain combines TRBV7-6 with TRBJ2-7, with D hard to call. The CDR3 sequence is 14 residues long. The germline V and J ends were trimmed by 3 bases and 3 bases, with 12 bases remaining between them. CDR1 is SGHVS, CDR2 FNYEAQ, per germline. CDR3 sequence reads: CASSLSKPGYEQYF. The CDR3 region has the DNA TGTGCCAGCAGCTTGTCCAAGCCGGGCTACGAGCAGTACTTC.

The rearrangement joins TRBV2 to TRBJ2-5; no definite D call. Between the trimmed V and J ends, which lost 3 bases and 3 bases, there was a span of 2 bases. This CDR3 has 11 amino acids. The germline CDR1 and CDR2 sequences are SNHLY and FYNNEI. The CDR3 coding sequence is TGTGCCAGCAGTGATGAAGAGACCCAGTACTTC. Residues: CASSDEETQYF.

The V gene is TRBV6-6, the J gene TRBJ2-7; D is perhaps TRBD1 (6 bases). V lost 5 bases, J lost 0 bases, and 11 bases lay in between. The CDR3 is made up of 14 amino acids. Per germline, CDR1 MNHNY and CDR2 SVGAGI (reference sequence). Here the CDR3 DNA reads TGTGCCAGCAGTCTCCAGGGGCACTCCTACGAGCAGTACTTC. It is translated as CASSLQGHSYEQYF.

The CDR3 DNA follows: TGTGCCAGCAGTTACTCGAAGCGGGGCTACGAGCAGTACTTC. Amino acids: CASSYSKRGYEQYF. The chain couples TRBV6-5 to TRBJ2-7, with TRBD2 identical over 7 bases. The CDR3 is 14 amino acids. The germline gives CDR1 MNHEY, CDR2 SVGAGI. Germline trimming cut 0 bases from V and 3 bases from J; bases unmatched to any gene: 2.

V gene TRBV30 combines with J gene TRBJ2-1, with a weak D call TRBD2 (5 bases). CDR3 length: 14 residues. The germline gives CDR1 GTSNPN, CDR2 SVGIG (reference sequence). V gave up 2 bases and J gave up 0 bases, with 8 bases separating them. The CDR3 coding sequence is TGTGCCTGGAGTCCGGGGAGCTCCTACAATGAGCAGTTCTTC. Protein sequence: CAWSPGSSYNEQFF.

This clone occurred once. The V and J genes are TRBV2 and TRBJ2-1; 9 bases map to TRBD2. CDR1 and CDR2 from the germline V gene are SNHLY and FYNNEI. Losses at the gene ends were 2 bases for V and 0 bases for J; bases not matched to a gene: 17. The CDR3 covers 21 residues. The CDR3 loop is CASSEKAGASGAYSSYNEQFF. The CDR3 DNA follows: TGTGCCAGCAGTGAAAAGGCGGGGGCTAGCGGGGCCTATAGCTCCTACAATGAGCAGTTCTTC.